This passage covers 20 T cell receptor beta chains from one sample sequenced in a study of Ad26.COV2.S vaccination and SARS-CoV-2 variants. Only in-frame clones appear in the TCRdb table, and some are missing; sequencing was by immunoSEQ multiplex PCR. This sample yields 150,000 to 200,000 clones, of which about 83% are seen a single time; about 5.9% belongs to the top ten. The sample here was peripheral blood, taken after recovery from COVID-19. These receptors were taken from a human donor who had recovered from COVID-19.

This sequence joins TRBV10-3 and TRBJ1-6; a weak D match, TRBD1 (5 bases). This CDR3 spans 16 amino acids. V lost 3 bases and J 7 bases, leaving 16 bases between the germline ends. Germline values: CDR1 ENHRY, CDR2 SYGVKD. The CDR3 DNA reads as TGTGCCATCAGTGACCCCCAGGGTAAGGGGAATTCACCCCTCCACTTT. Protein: CAISDPQGKGNSPLHF.

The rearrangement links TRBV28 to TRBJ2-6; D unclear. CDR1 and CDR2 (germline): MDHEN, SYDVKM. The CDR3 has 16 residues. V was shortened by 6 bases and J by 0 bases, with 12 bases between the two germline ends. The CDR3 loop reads CASSAPINSGANVLTF. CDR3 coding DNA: TGTGCCAGCAGCGCTCCGATCAACTCTGGGGCCAACGTCCTGACTTTC.

CDR3 protein: CASSGSAVPYEQYF. In DNA, the CDR3 is TGTGCCAGCAGCGGTTCTGCGGTACCCTACGAGCAGTACTTC. The chain links TRBV7-9 to TRBJ2-7; D not certain. V lost 5 bases and J lost 2, with 13 bases in between. Germline loops: CDR1 SEHNR, CDR2 FQNEAQ (reference sequence). This CDR3 region has 14 residues.

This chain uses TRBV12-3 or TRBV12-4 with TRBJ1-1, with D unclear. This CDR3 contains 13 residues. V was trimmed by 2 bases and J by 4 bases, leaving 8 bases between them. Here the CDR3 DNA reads TGTGCCAGCAGTTTAAGAACAGCCACTGAAGCTTTCTTT. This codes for CASSLRTATEAFF.

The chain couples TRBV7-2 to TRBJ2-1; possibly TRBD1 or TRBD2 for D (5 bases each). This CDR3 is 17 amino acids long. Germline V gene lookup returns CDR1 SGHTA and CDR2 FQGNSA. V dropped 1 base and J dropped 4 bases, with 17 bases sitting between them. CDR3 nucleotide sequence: TGTGCCAGCAGCTTAGTTGGCTGGGGGTATCGGTACAATGAGCAGTTCTTC. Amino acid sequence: CASSLVGWGYRYNEQFF.

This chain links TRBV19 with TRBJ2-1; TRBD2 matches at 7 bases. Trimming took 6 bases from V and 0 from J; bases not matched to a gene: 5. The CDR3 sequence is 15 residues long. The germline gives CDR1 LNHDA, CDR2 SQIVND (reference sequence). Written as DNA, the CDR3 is TGTGCCAGTAGGATACTAGCGAGCTCCTACAATGAGCAGTTCTTC. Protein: CASRILASSYNEQFF.

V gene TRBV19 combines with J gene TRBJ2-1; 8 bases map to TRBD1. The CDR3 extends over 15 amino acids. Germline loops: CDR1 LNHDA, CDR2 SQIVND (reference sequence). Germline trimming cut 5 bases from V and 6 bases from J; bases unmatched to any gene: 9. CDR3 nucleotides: TGTGCCAGTAGTGCCCTGGACAGGGCTTTCAATGAGCAGTTCTTC. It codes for CASSALDRAFNEQFF.

The CDR3 sequence is CASSLSGRGGTDTQYF. CDR3 bases: TGCGCCAGCAGCCTAAGCGGGAGGGGGGGCACAGATACGCAGTATTTT. This chain links TRBV5-1 with TRBJ2-3; TRBD2 matches at 10 bases. The ends lost 4 bases at V and 1 base at J; junction bases unmatched: 6. The CDR3 is 16 residues long. From germline, CDR1 is SGHRS and CDR2 YFSETQ.

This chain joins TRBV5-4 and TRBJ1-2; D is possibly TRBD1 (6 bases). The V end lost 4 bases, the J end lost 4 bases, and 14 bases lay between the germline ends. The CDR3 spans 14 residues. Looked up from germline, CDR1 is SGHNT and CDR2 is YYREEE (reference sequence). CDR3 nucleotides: TGTGCCAGCAGCGAGCTAGGGGGGACCTATGGCTACACCTTC. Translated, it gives CASSELGGTYGYTF.

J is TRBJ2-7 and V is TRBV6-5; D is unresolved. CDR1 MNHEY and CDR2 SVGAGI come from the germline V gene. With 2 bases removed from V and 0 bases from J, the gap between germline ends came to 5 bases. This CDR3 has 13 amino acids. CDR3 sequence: CASSYASSYEQYF. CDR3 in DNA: TGTGCCAGCAGTTACGCTAGCTCCTACGAGCAGTACTTC.

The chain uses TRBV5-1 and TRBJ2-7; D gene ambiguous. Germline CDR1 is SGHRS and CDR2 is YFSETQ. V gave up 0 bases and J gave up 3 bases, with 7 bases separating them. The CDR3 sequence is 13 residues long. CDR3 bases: TGCGCCAGCAGCTTGGGGACGGACTACGAGCAGTACTTC. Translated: CASSLGTDYEQYF.

This CDR3 is CAWSHSGMNEQYF. DNA of the CDR3: TGTGCCTGGAGTCATAGCGGGATGAACGAGCAGTACTTC. The chain combines TRBV30 with TRBJ2-7, with TRBD2 matching 8 bases. Germline trimming cut 2 bases from V and 5 bases from J; bases unmatched to any gene: 5. The CDR3 has 13 residues. CDR1 GTSNPN and CDR2 SVGIG come from the germline V gene (reference sequence).

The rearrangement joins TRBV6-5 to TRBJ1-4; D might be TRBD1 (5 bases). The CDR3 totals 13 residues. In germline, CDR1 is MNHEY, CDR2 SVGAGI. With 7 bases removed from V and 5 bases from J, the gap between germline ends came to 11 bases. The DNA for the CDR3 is TGTGCCAGCACCGGGGCCATGAATGAAAAACTGTTTTTT. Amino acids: CASTGAMNEKLFF.

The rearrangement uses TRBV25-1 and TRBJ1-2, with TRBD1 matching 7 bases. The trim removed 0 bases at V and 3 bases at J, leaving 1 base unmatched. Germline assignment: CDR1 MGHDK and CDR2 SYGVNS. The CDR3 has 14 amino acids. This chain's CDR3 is CASSEYQGDYGYTF. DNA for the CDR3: TGTGCCAGCAGTGAATATCAGGGGGACTATGGCTACACCTTC.

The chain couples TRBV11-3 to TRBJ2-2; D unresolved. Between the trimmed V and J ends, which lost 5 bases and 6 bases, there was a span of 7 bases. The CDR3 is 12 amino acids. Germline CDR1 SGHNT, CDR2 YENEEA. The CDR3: CASSRPSGELFF. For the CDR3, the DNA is TGTGCCAGCAGCCGCCCATCCGGGGAGCTGTTTTTT.

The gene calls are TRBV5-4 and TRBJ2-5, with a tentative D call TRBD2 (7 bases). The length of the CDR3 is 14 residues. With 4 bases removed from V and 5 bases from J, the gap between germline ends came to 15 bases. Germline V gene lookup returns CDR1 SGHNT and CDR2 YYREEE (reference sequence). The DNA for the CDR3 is TGTGCCAGCAGCCTTACGGGGGGCGATGAGACCCAGTACTTC. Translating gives CASSLTGGDETQYF.

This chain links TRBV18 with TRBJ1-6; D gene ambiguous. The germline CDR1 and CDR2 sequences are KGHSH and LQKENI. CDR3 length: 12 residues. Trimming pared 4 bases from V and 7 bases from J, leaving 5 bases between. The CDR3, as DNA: TGTGCCAGCTCACGATTGAATTCACCCCTCCACTTT. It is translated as CASSRLNSPLHF. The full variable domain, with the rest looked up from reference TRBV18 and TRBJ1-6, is NAGVMQNPRHLVRRRGQEARLRCSPMKGHSHVYWYRQLPEEGLKFMVYLQKENIIDESGMPKERFSAEFPKEGPSILRIQQVVRGDSAAYFCASSRLNSPLHFGNGTRLTVT.

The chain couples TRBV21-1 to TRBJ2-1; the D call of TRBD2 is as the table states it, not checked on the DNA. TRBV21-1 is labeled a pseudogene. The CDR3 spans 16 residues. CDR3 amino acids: CASSNGGEVIYNEQFF. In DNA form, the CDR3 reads TGTGCCAGCAGCAACGGGGGTGAGGTTATCTACAATGAGCAGTTCTTC.

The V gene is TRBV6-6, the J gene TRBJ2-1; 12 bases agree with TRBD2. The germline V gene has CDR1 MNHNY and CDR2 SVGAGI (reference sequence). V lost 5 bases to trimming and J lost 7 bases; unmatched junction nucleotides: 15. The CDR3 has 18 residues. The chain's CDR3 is CASSQPSGRALSGNEQFF. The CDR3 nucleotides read TGTGCCAGCAGTCAGCCTAGCGGGAGGGCTTTATCTGGAAATGAGCAGTTCTTC.

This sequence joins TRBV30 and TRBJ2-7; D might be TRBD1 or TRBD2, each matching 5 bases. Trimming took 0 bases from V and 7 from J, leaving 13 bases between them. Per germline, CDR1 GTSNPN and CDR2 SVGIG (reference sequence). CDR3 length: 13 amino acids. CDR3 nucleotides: TGTGCCTGGAGTGTTGGGGGAGCAGGGGAGCAGTACTTC. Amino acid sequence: CAWSVGGAGEQYF. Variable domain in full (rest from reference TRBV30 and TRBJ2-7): SQTIHQWPATLVQPVGSPLSLECTVEGTSNPNLYWYRQAAGRGLQLLFYSVGIGQISSEVPQNLSASRPQDRQFILSSKKLLLSDSGFYLCAWSVGGAGEQYFGPGTRLTVT.